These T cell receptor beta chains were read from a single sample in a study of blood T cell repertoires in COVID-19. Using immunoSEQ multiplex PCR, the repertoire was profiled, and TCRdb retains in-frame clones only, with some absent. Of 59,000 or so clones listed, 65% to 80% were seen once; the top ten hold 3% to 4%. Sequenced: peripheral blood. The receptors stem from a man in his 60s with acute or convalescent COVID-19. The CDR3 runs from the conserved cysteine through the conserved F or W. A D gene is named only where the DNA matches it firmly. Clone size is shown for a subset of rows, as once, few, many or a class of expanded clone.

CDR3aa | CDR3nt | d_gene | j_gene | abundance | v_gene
CASSWGLVLKGSNQPQHF | TGTGCCAGCAGTTGGGGCTTGGTATTAAAAGGTTCCAATCAGCCCCAGCATTTT | - | TRBJ1-5 | - | TRBV28
CASSFPTFNSPLHF | TGTGCCAGCAGCTTTCCCACATTCAATTCACCCCTCCACTTT | - | TRBJ1-6 | - | TRBV7-8
CASVADFSYEQYF | TGTGCCAGCGTCGCGGACTTCTCCTACGAGCAGTACTTC | - | TRBJ2-7 | - | TRBV21-1
CASSLEVNYGYTF | TGTGCCAGCAGTTTGGAGGTAAACTATGGCTACACCTTC | - | TRBJ1-2 | - | TRBV12-3/TRBV12-4
CASSTPRAPGGEQFF | TGTGCCAGCAGTACTCCCCGGGCCCCGGGGGGTGAGCAGTTCTTC | TRBD2 | TRBJ2-1 | - | TRBV28
CASSETDQETQYF | TGTGCCAGCAGTGAGACAGACCAAGAGACCCAGTACTTC | - | TRBJ2-5 | - | TRBV28
CASSDLGQENSPLHF | TGTGCCAGCAGTGATTTGGGACAAGAAAATTCACCCCTCCACTTT | - | TRBJ1-6 | - | TRBV2
CASSKKKASYEQYF | TGTGCCAGCAGCAAAAAAAAAGCTTCCTACGAGCAGTACTTC | - | TRBJ2-7 | - | TRBV21-1
CASSLVGEGTRGGTQYF | TGTGCCAGCAGCTTAGTGGGGGAGGGGACCCGGGGAGGTACGCAGTATTTT | TRBD2 | TRBJ2-3 | many | TRBV7-2
CASSVVGTGGGGGYTF | TGTGCCAGCAGCGTAGTAGGGACAGGGGGTGGAGGAGGCTACACCTTC | TRBD1 | TRBJ1-2 | - | TRBV9
CAIRDRDTEAFF | TGTGCCATCAGGGACAGGGACACTGAAGCTTTCTTT | TRBD1 | TRBJ1-1 | - | TRBV10-3
CASGLGQAAQETQYF | TGTGCTAGTGGTTTGGGACAGGCGGCCCAAGAGACCCAGTACTTC | - | TRBJ2-5 | few | TRBV12-5
CASKGEAGGSDTQYF | TGTGCCAGCAAGGGGGAGGCGGGAGGCTCAGATACGCAGTATTTT | TRBD2 | TRBJ2-3 | few | TRBV6-5
CASSLNPGLSEAFF | TGTGCCAGCAGTTTAAACCCAGGGCTGTCTGAAGCTTTCTTT | - | TRBJ1-1 | - | TRBV27
CASSGGQIYEQYF | TGTGCCAGCAGTGGCGGACAGATCTACGAGCAGTACTTC | - | TRBJ2-7 | - | TRBV2
CASSSRDSSFNYGYTF | TGTGCCAGTAGTTCACGGGACAGCTCCTTTAACTATGGCTACACCTTC | TRBD1 | TRBJ1-2 | - | TRBV19
CASSTSTFTVNTEAFF | TGTGCCAGCAGCACCTCTACCTTCACAGTGAACACTGAAGCTTTCTTT | - | TRBJ1-1 | - | TRBV6-2/TRBV6-3
CAIPGGERSGANVLTF | TGTGCCATCCCAGGAGGGGAACGCTCTGGGGCCAACGTCCTGACTTTC | - | TRBJ2-6 | - | TRBV28
CASRGKGTGELFF | TGTGCCAGCAGGGGGAAGGGGACCGGGGAGCTGTTTTTT | - | TRBJ2-2 | - | TRBV25-1
CASTPHGRAGTYEQYF | TGTGCCAGTACCCCACACGGGAGGGCCGGGACCTACGAGCAGTACTTC | TRBD2 | TRBJ2-7 | - | TRBV19
CATSDRDRTSEYEQYF | TGTGCCACCAGTGATAGGGACAGGACTAGCGAATACGAGCAGTACTTC | - | TRBJ2-7 | - | TRBV24-1
CASSPRDRSYEQYF | TGTGCCAGCAGCCCCCGGGACAGGTCCTACGAGCAGTACTTC | TRBD1 | TRBJ2-7 | - | TRBV7-9
CARNPGQVNSPLHF | TGTGCCAGGAATCCGGGACAGGTTAATTCACCCCTCCACTTT | TRBD1 | TRBJ1-6 | - | TRBV19
CASSPQGTQQYF | TGTGCCAGCAGCCCACAGGGGACACAGCAGTACTTC | TRBD1 | TRBJ2-7 | - | TRBV11-2
CATSDPSTDTQYF | TGTGCCACCAGTGACCCCTCTACAGATACGCAGTATTTT | - | TRBJ2-3 | - | TRBV24-1
CASSLERGGNQPQHF | TGTGCCAGCAGCTTAGAGCGGGGGGGAAATCAGCCCCAGCATTTT | - | TRBJ1-5 | once | TRBV7-2
CASSLWVGASGRGNEQFF | TGTGCCAGCAGTTTATGGGTTGGGGCTAGCGGGAGAGGCAATGAGCAGTTCTTC | TRBD2 | TRBJ2-1 | - | TRBV27
CAISNSGTGRRETQYF | TGTGCCATCAGTAACTCCGGGACAGGGAGGAGAGAGACCCAGTACTTC | TRBD1 | TRBJ2-5 | - | TRBV10-3
CASRQGREGTQYF | TGTGCCAGCCGACAGGGGCGGGAGGGGACCCAGTACTTC | - | TRBJ2-5 | - | TRBV27
CASSPGGRVDYGYTF | TGTGCCAGCAGCCCCGGGGGACGGGTGGACTATGGCTACACCTTC | - | TRBJ1-2 | - | TRBV5-5
CASSRGSLNTGELFF | TGCGCCAGCAGCCGCGGATCCTTGAACACCGGGGAGCTGTTTTTT | - | TRBJ2-2 | - | TRBV5-1
CASSSDSKKLFF | TGTGCCAGCAGCTCGGACAGCAAAAAACTGTTTTTT | - | TRBJ1-4 | - | TRBV7-2
CAWGDRATGELFF | TGTGCCTGGGGGGACAGGGCCACCGGGGAGCTGTTTTTT | TRBD1 | TRBJ2-2 | once | TRBV30
CASSLDASGRKYYNEQFF | TGTGCCAGCAGCTTAGACGCTAGCGGGAGGAAATATTACAATGAGCAGTTCTTC | TRBD2 | TRBJ2-1 | - | TRBV7-3
CSVFSYSYGYTF | TGCAGCGTATTCTCCTACTCCTATGGCTACACCTTC | - | TRBJ1-2 | - | TRBV29-1
CAISTTGTDYEQYF | TGTGCCATCAGTACGACCGGGACAGACTACGAGCAGTACTTC | TRBD1 | TRBJ2-7 | once | TRBV10-3
CAISGTSGRADYEQYF | TGTGCCATCAGCGGGACTAGCGGGAGGGCAGATTACGAGCAGTACTTC | TRBD2 | TRBJ2-7 | - | TRBV10-3
CSASASGLLNTGELFF | TGCAGTGCTAGTGCTAGCGGGCTCCTGAACACCGGGGAGCTGTTTTTT | TRBD2 | TRBJ2-2 | - | TRBV20-1
CASSSPGSGRVDTQYF | TGTGCCAGCAGTTCCCCGGGTAGCGGGAGGGTCGATACGCAGTATTTT | TRBD2 | TRBJ2-3 | - | TRBV28
CASSARSSYEQYF | TGTGCCAGCAGCGCCCGGAGCTCCTACGAGCAGTACTTC | - | TRBJ2-7 | - | TRBV5-6
CASRTAQGGEYTGELFF | TGTGCCAGCAGGACGGCTCAGGGAGGAGAGTACACCGGGGAGCTGTTTTTT | - | TRBJ2-2 | - | TRBV2
CASSPQGPLGETQYF | TGTGCCAGCAGCCCCCAGGGCCCGCTTGGAGAGACCCAGTACTTC | - | TRBJ2-5 | - | TRBV7-3
CASSLAPAGVGETQYF | TGTGCCAGCAGCTTGGCCCCAGCGGGAGTGGGAGAGACCCAGTACTTC | TRBD2 | TRBJ2-5 | - | TRBV5-4
CASSPQAGGSQEQYF | TGTGCCAGCTCACCACAGGCAGGGGGTTCGCAAGAGCAGTACTTC | TRBD1 | TRBJ2-7 | few | TRBV18
CASRRGISNQPQHF | TGTGCCAGCAGAAGGGGTATTAGCAATCAGCCCCAGCATTTT | - | TRBJ1-5 | - | TRBV6-1
CASSLSLSAYEQYF | TGTGCCAGCAGCTTATCCCTTAGCGCCTACGAGCAGTACTTC | - | TRBJ2-7 | few | TRBV7-2
CASSELHLGQSSGNTIYF | TGTGCCAGCAGTGAGCTCCACCTAGGACAGAGCTCTGGAAACACCATATATTTT | - | TRBJ1-3 | - | TRBV6-1
CASRSTRALMGYSNQPQHF | TGTGCCAGCAGGTCGACCAGGGCCCTCATGGGTTATAGCAATCAGCCCCAGCATTTT | - | TRBJ1-5 | - | TRBV28
CASSWGQEEKLFF | TGTGCCAGCAGCTGGGGACAGGAGGAAAAACTGTTTTTT | TRBD1 | TRBJ1-4 | few | TRBV7-9
CSVSLETQYF | TGCAGCGTATCCTTAGAGACCCAGTACTTC | - | TRBJ2-5 | - | TRBV29-1
CASSDRALNSPLHF | TGCGCCAGCAGTGACAGGGCCCTTAATTCACCCCTCCACTTT | - | TRBJ1-6 | - | TRBV10-2
CGGTGRTIGYTF | TGCGGGGGGACAGGGAGAACTATCGGCTACACCTTC | TRBD1 | TRBJ1-2 | - | TRBV29-1
CASTSTRIGQQETQYF | TGTGCCAGCACATCTACTCGAATTGGACAACAAGAGACCCAGTACTTC | - | TRBJ2-5 | - | TRBV28
CASSLAGDRGDEKLFF | TGTGCCAGCAGCTTAGCGGGGGACAGGGGAGATGAAAAACTGTTTTTT | TRBD1 | TRBJ1-4 | - | TRBV7-9
CASSVDGGRTEAFF | TGTGCCAGCAGCGTAGATGGGGGCCGGACTGAAGCTTTCTTT | - | TRBJ1-1 | - | TRBV9
CSAIGKTKFF | TGCAGTGCTATTGGGAAGACTAAGTTCTTC | - | TRBJ2-1 | - | TRBV20-1
CASSPPWGGGNQPQHF | TGTGCCAGCAGTCCCCCCTGGGGGGGAGGTAATCAGCCCCAGCATTTT | - | TRBJ1-5 | - | TRBV28
CASSSDTRQPQHF | TGTGCCAGCAGTTCCGACACCAGACAGCCCCAGCATTTT | - | TRBJ1-5 | - | TRBV6-2/TRBV6-3
CASSLEPGGNTIYF | TGCGCCAGCAGCTTGGAACCGGGGGGAAACACCATATATTTT | - | TRBJ1-3 | - | TRBV5-1
CASTLEPSLTDTQYF | TGTGCCAGCACCCTCGAGCCTTCGCTCACAGATACGCAGTATTTT | - | TRBJ2-3 | - | TRBV28